Here is one T cell receptor (beta chain) with its context. These data belong to a study of human T cells and chemical hapten exposure. Study information: Sensitization used 2% DPC on approximately 2 cm by approximately 2 cm upper inner arm skin.

Described time point: patch test 1, 2 weeks after DPC sensitization. The treatment denotes: therapeutic diphenylcyclopropenone sensitization with weekly scalp DPC. How the authors handled the data: Samples had a median of around 91,000 TCRs, ranging roughly 20,000 to 700,000. TCRdb itself ran the RACE reads through MiXCR, one entry per CDR3 protein. None of the V and J calls come from the authors' own analysis; TCRdb made them. This table has about 360,000 distinct CDR3 sequences, approximately 6.9% appearing once. CDR3 length: 15 residues. CDR1 is SGHRS and CDR2 is YFSETQ in the germline V gene. Trimming removed 2 bases from V and 13 bases from J; junction bases left unmatched: 12.

The sequencing here drew on whole blood, taken in connection with sensitization to the hapten diphenylcyclopropenone (DPC). The origin of this receptor is a woman aged 18-29 years with alopecia areata. Some clones in this sample may be carry-over from other donors' samples. V usage is TRBV5-1 and J usage is TRBJ1-6; 7 bases are a match to TRBD1. Written as DNA, the CDR3 is TGCGCCAGCAGCTTAGAGGCAGGGGGATTCAGCCCCCTCCACTTT. It translates to CASSLEAGGFSPLHF. Filled out from reference TRBV5-1 and TRBJ1-6, the complete variable domain reads KAGVTQTPRYLIKTRGQQVTLSCSPISGHRSVSWYQQTPGQGLQFLFEYFSETQRNKGNFPGRFSGRQFSNSRSEMNVSTLELGDSALYLCASSLEAGGFSPLHFGNGTRLTVT.